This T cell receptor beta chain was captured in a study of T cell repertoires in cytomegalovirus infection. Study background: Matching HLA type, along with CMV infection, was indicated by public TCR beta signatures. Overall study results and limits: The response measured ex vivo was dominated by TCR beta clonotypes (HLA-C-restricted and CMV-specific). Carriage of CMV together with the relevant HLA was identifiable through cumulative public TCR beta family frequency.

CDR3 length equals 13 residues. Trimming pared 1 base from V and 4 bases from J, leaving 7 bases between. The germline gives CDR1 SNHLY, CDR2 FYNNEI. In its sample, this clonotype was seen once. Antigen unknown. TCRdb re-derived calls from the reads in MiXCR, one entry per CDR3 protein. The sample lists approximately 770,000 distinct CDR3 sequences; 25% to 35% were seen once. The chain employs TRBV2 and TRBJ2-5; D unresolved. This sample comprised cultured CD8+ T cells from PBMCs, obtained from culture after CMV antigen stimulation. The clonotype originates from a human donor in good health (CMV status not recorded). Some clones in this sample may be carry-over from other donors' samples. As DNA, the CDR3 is TGTGCCAGCAGTGAAGATCCGGGAGAGACCCAGTACTTC. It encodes CASSEDPGETQYF.